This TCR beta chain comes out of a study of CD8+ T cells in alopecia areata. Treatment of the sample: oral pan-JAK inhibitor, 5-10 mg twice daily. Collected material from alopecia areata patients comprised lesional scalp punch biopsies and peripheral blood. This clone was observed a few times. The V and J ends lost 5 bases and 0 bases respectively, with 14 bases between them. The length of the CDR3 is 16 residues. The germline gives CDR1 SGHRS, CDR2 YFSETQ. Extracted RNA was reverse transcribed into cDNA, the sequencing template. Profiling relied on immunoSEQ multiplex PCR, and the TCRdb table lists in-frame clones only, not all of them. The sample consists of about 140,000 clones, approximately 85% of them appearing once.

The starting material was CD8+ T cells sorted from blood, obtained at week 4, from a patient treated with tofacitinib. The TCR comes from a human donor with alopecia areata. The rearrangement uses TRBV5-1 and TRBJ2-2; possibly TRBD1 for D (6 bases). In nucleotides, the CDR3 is TGCGCCAGCAGTTCTACAGGGCGCCCGAACACCGGGGAGCTGTTTTTT. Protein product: CASSSTGRPNTGELFF.